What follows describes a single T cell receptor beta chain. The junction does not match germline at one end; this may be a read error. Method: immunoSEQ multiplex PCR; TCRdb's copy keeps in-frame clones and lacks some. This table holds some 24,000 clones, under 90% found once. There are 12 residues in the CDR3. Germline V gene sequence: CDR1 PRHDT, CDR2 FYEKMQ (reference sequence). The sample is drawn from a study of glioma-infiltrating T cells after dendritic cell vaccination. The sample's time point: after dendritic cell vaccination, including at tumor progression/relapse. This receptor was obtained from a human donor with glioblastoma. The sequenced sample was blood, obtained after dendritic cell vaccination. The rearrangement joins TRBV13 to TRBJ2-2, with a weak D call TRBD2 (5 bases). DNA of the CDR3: TGTGCCAGCAGCTTAGCAGCCGGGGAGCTGCTTTTT. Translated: CASSLAAGELLF.